This TCR beta chain was recorded in a study of CD8 T cells in Susac syndrome. Roughly 0.5 to 1 ug RNA was reverse transcribed with random hexamers. TCRdb recomputed calls from the immunoSEQ multiplex PCR reads with MiXCR, one row per CDR3 protein. The data show some 120,000 distinct CDR3 sequences, with around 94% seen just once and roughly 0.092% held by the top ten. Sequencing of TCR beta was undertaken in CD8+ and CD4+ T cells derived from blood. The TCR sequence derives from a human donor in good health. Source material: CD4+ T cells from PBMCs.

CDR3 DNA sequence: TGTGCCAGCAGCCAAGGGGGGAGGGAAAATGAGCAGTTCTTC. As protein: CASSQGGRENEQFF. The chain couples TRBV3-1 to TRBJ2-1, with 7 bases fitting TRBD2. V lost 1 base, J lost 7 bases, and 4 bases stayed unmatched. The CDR3 is made up of 14 amino acids. Germline lookup yields CDR1 LGHDT and CDR2 YNNKEL (reference sequence).